The 30 T cell receptor beta chains below come from one sample, sequenced in a study of response to subunit inactivated influenza vaccine (dated by TCRdb to 2017 to 2018). The library was made by RT-PCR. These reads were obtained on an Illumina HiSeq 2500. The raw public data were reprocessed by TCRdb itself: fastp quality trimming at Q25, MiXCR clonotype calling, in-frame beta chains only. Every entry covers one CDR3 protein and lists the most common genes and DNA from its rows. This sample gives 710,000 or so distinct CDR3 sequences in total; 15% to 19% of them show up just once. Around a tenth of the sample is in the top ten clones. The starting material was PBMCs from blood, obtained about 13 days after vaccination. The receptor source for this set is a man aged 50 to 59 who received an inactivated influenza vaccine. Donor details come from another sample of the same person, matched by shared clones.

The rearrangement links TRBV6-5 to TRBJ2-7, with 14 bases that match TRBD2. This CDR3 comprises 17 residues. CDR1 and CDR2 (germline): MNHEY, SVGAGI. V was pared by 2 bases and J by 4 bases, with 7 bases of the junction left unmatched. The CDR3 DNA follows: TGTGCCAGCAGTTACCACAAGACTAGCGGGAGGGCTTACGAGCAGTACTTC. It encodes CASSYHKTSGRAYEQYF.

This clonotype was counted between two and nine times. The chain uses TRBV5-6 and TRBJ2-5; perhaps D is TRBD1 or TRBD2 (6 bases each). V lost 0 bases, J lost 5 bases, and 14 bases lay in between. Germline V gene data show CDR1 as SGHDT and CDR2 as YYEEEE. The CDR3 sequence is 15 residues long. This chain's CDR3 is CASSLVVGAGETQYF. DNA of the CDR3: TGTGCCAGCAGCTTGGTTGTGGGGGCGGGGGAGACCCAGTACTTC. The full variable domain, completed using reference TRBV5-6 and TRBJ2-5, is DAGVTQSPTHLIKTRGQQVTLRCSPKSGHDTVSWYQQALGQGPQFIFQYYEEEERQRGNFPDRFSGHQFPNYSSELNVNALLLGDSALYLCASSLVVGAGETQYFGPGTRLLVL.

The chain has TRBV20-1 and TRBJ1-1; 10 nucleotides align to TRBD1. Trimming at V came to 4 bases and at J to 1 base, leaving 6 bases not matched to a gene. The germline V gene has CDR1 DFQATT and CDR2 SNEGSKA (reference sequence). This CDR3 has 15 residues. The CDR3 is CSANQWTGGNTEAFF. The CDR3 DNA reads TGCAGTGCTAATCAGTGGACAGGGGGGAACACTGAAGCTTTCTTT.

The genes are TRBV7-8 and TRBJ2-3; no reliable D call. In germline, CDR1 is SGHVS, CDR2 FQNEAQ. The CDR3 runs to 16 residues. Deletions cut 1 base from V and 0 bases from J, with 11 bases between. CDR3 sequence: CASSLGQVLSTDTQYF. In DNA, the CDR3 is TGTGCCAGCAGCTTAGGACAAGTGCTAAGCACAGATACGCAGTATTTT.

This clonotype was observed a handful of times. The gene calls are TRBV20-1 and TRBJ2-1, with D perhaps TRBD1 (5 bases). Looked up from germline, CDR1 is DFQATT and CDR2 is SNEGSKA (reference sequence). There are 11 residues in the CDR3. V was pared by 3 bases and J by 15 bases, with 15 bases between. The CDR3 here is CSARGPSSRFF. The CDR3 bases are TGCAGTGCTAGGGGGCCAAGCTCGAGGTTCTTC.

The chain couples TRBV6-1 to TRBJ1-1; D is unresolved. CDR1 MNHNS and CDR2 SASEGT come from the germline V gene. The CDR3 runs to 13 residues. Trimming removed 6 bases at V and 0 bases at J, with 8 bases between. The CDR3 region is CASRSNLNTEAFF. The CDR3 region has the DNA TGTGCCAGCAGAAGTAATTTGAACACTGAAGCTTTCTTT.

This chain joins TRBV5-6 and TRBJ2-2, with 9 bases lining up with TRBD1. This CDR3 comprises 16 residues. Germline CDR1 reads SGHDT; CDR2 reads YYEEEE. Losses at the gene ends were 0 bases for V and 5 bases for J; bases not matched to a gene: 5. This chain's CDR3 is CASSLVGTGLTGELFF. CDR3 in DNA: TGTGCCAGCAGCTTGGTCGGGACAGGGCTAACCGGGGAGCTGTTTTTT.

CDR3 in amino acids: CASSFPFPPRTGQETQYF. As DNA, the CDR3 is TGCGCCAGCAGCTTCCCTTTCCCCCCCCGGACAGGGCAAGAGACCCAGTACTTC. The V gene is TRBV5-1, the J gene TRBJ2-5; 8 bases agree with TRBD1. The CDR3 runs 18 residues. The germline CDR1 and CDR2 sequences are SGHRS and YFSETQ. Unmatched junction bases numbered 14, after V lost 2 bases and J lost 2 bases.

This clonotype has at least ten counts. The gene calls are TRBV6-1 and TRBJ2-3, with 11 bases identical to TRBD2. The junction had 10 bases not matched to a gene; V was cut back by 8 bases and J by 6 bases. Germline CDR1 is MNHNS and CDR2 is SASEGT. The CDR3 runs 15 residues. The CDR3 region is CASYRSGTSGDTQYF. The CDR3 coding sequence is TGTGCCAGCTATAGATCCGGGACTAGCGGTGATACGCAGTATTTT.

The chain carries TRBV28 and TRBJ2-3; perhaps TRBD2 as D (5 bases). Germline CDR1 reads MDHEN; CDR2 reads SYDVKM. V lost 3 bases to trimming and J lost 1 base, with 11 bases between them. The CDR3 runs 15 residues. The CDR3 nucleotides read TGTGCCAGCAGTTTGTCCGGACTGGGCACAGATACGCAGTATTTT. Translated: CASSLSGLGTDTQYF.

The table lists this clonotype with a few counts. The chain is built from TRBV27 and TRBJ2-2; possible D gene TRBD1, 5 bases. Trimming left V 0 bases short and J 4 bases short, with 9 bases between. In germline, CDR1 is MNHEY, CDR2 SMNVEV (reference sequence). This CDR3 region has 15 residues. The CDR3 sequence is CASSLSGVATGELFF. For the CDR3, the DNA is TGTGCCAGCAGTTTATCAGGGGTGGCCACCGGGGAGCTGTTTTTT.

Only a few counts were recorded for this clonotype. The chain uses TRBV20-1 and TRBJ2-5; 10 positions agree with TRBD2. V lost 2 bases and J lost 3; bases outside the gene matches: 12. In germline, CDR1 is DFQATT, CDR2 SNEGSKA (reference sequence). The CDR3 consists of 17 residues. The CDR3 DNA reads TGCAGTGCTAGACTCCTCGGGGTAGCGGGAGGAGAAGAGACCCAGTACTTC. Translated, it gives CSARLLGVAGGEETQYF.

This clonotype was counted a few times. This chain joins TRBV5-1 and TRBJ2-1, with D possibly matching TRBD2 (6 bases). The CDR3 has 15 amino acids. Trimming shortened V by 5 bases and J by 8 bases, and 20 bases separated the two germline ends. Germline V CDR1 and CDR2: SGHRS, YFSETQ. This CDR3 is CASSVAAGRAYEQFF. The DNA for the CDR3 is TGCGCCAGCAGTGTGGCGGCGGGAAGGGCGTATGAGCAGTTCTTC.

As for this clonotype: The junction differs from germline at one of its ends, possibly a read error. This chain connects TRBV7-6 to TRBJ2-5; D tentatively fits TRBD1 or TRBD2 (5 bases each). The germline V gene has CDR1 SGHVS and CDR2 FNYEAQ. This CDR3 contains 12 residues. The CDR3 protein is CASSLPLGPVDF. DNA for the CDR3: TGTGCCAGCAGCTTACCCTTGGGACCGGTGGACTTC. The full variable domain, its missing parts supplied by reference TRBV7-6 and TRBJ2-5, is GAGVSQSPRYKVTKRGQDVALRCDPISGHVSLYWYRQALGQGPEFLTYFNYEAQQDKSGLPNDRFSAERPEGSISTLTIQRTEQRDSAMYRCASSLPLGPVDFGPGTRLLVL.

There are a few counts of this clonotype. The chain is built from TRBV29-1 and TRBJ2-7, with 8 bases identical to TRBD1. The V gene's germline CDR1 is SQVTM and CDR2 ANQGSEA. This CDR3 comprises 13 residues. The junction had 2 bases not matched to a gene; V was cut back by 1 base and J by 3 bases. This CDR3 reads CSVEGGQDYEQYF. CDR3 in DNA: TGCAGCGTTGAAGGGGGACAGGACTACGAGCAGTACTTC.

The rearrangement joins TRBV12-3 or TRBV12-4 to TRBJ2-7; 7 bases align to TRBD2. V dropped 2 bases and J dropped 0; count of bases not matched to a gene: 7. The CDR3 length is 16 residues. The CDR3 DNA sequence: TGTGCCAGCAGTTTAAGTGGCGGGGGACCCTCCTACGAGCAGTACTTC. Its translation is CASSLSGGGPSYEQYF.

This clonotype was recorded a few times. The CDR3 sequence: CASSTPGTAVPEQYF. The CDR3 DNA is TGTGCCAGCAGCACCCCCGGGACAGCCGTTCCTGAGCAGTACTTC. The V and J genes are TRBV3-1 and TRBJ2-7; 7 bases fit TRBD1. Looked up from germline, CDR1 is LGHDT and CDR2 is YNNKEL (reference sequence). Losses at the gene ends were 5 bases for V and 7 bases for J; bases not matched to a gene: 14. The CDR3 is 15 residues long.

The chain is built from TRBV21-1 and TRBJ2-7; the table's D call, TRBD2, has no DNA check behind it. TRBV21-1 is shown as a pseudogene. CDR3 length: 15 amino acids. This chain's CDR3 is CASSPPGTWFYEQYF. As DNA, the CDR3 is TGTGCCAGCAGCCCCCCCGGTACTTGGTTCTACGAGCAGTACTTC.

For the CDR3, the DNA is TGTGCCAGCAGTGATGAAGCGGGAGAAGAGACCCAGTACTTC. Protein sequence: CASSDEAGEETQYF. The gene calls are TRBV2 and TRBJ2-5; 8 positions agree with TRBD2. V lost 3 bases, J lost 3 bases, and 3 bases stayed unmatched. CDR1 is SNHLY, CDR2 FYNNEI, per germline. This CDR3 region has 14 residues.

The chain joins TRBV29-1 to TRBJ2-7, with 7 bases aligning to TRBD2. CDR1 and CDR2 from the germline V gene are SQVTM and ANQGSEA. The CDR3 has 10 residues. The junction had 6 bases not matched to a gene; V was cut back by 4 bases and J by 12 bases. CDR3 in amino acids: CSVGRDYPYF. The CDR3 DNA follows: TGCAGCGTTGGACGGGACTATCCGTACTTC.

This clonotype turned up a few times. This rearrangement joins TRBV25-1 to TRBJ1-1, with D possibly matching TRBD1 (6 bases). The CDR3 has 13 amino acids. Per the germline V gene, CDR1 is MGHDK and CDR2 is SYGVNS. The V end lost 9 bases, the J end lost 1 base, and 12 bases lay between the germline ends. CDR3 region: CASYRDSNTEAFF. DNA of the CDR3: TGTGCCAGTTACAGGGATTCGAACACTGAAGCTTTCTTT.

This clonotype has more than one count but fewer than ten. This sequence joins TRBV4-2 and TRBJ1-1; 8 bases are shared with TRBD1. The germline V gene has CDR1 LGHNA and CDR2 YNFKEQ. This CDR3 comprises 15 residues. Trimming took 8 bases from V and 2 from J; bases not matched to a gene: 10. In DNA, the CDR3 is TGTGCCAGCCGAGGACAGGGTTATGAAAACACTGAAGCTTTCTTT. Translation gives CASRGQGYENTEAFF.

This clonotype occurred many times. J is TRBJ1-4 and V is TRBV12-3 or TRBV12-4; D uncertain. The CDR3 length is 14 residues. V shed 3 bases and J shed 7 bases, with 12 bases lying between them. The CDR3: CASSFFGSGEKLFF. In DNA, the CDR3 is TGTGCCAGCAGTTTCTTCGGCAGTGGTGAAAAACTGTTTTTT.

This clonotype was seen ten or more times. The chain has TRBV12-3 or TRBV12-4 and TRBJ2-1; TRBD1 matches 10 bases. The CDR3 has 15 amino acids. V lost 7 bases and J lost 4; bases outside the gene matches: 7. CDR3: CASTPDRGFYNEQFF. The CDR3, as DNA: TGTGCCAGCACCCCGGACAGGGGGTTTTACAATGAGCAGTTCTTC.

This clonotype appeared a few times. This chain links TRBV11-1 with TRBJ2-7; TRBD2 might be the D (6 bases). The V end lost 2 bases, the J end lost 4 bases, and 24 bases lay between the germline ends. The CDR3 loop spans 18 amino acids. Germline CDR1 reads SGHAT; CDR2 reads FQDESV (reference sequence). The chain's CDR3 is CASSLSSAGSLGGYEQYF. In DNA form, the CDR3 reads TGTGCCAGCAGCTTAAGTTCGGCTGGATCCCTCGGGGGTTACGAGCAGTACTTC.

This clonotype was recorded at least ten times. The gene calls are TRBV20-1 and TRBJ2-2; TRBD2 aligns across 12 bases. The germline V gene encodes CDR1 DFQATT and CDR2 SNEGSKA (reference sequence). Losses at the gene ends were 5 bases for V and 8 bases for J; bases not matched to a gene: 3. The CDR3 sequence is 13 residues long. The CDR3 DNA reads TGCAGTGCTGGTGGACTAGCGGGGGGGGAGCTGTTTTTT. It codes for CSAGGLAGGELFF.

This clonotype was seen at least ten times. The chain couples TRBV28 to TRBJ1-2; the D is unclear. The CDR3 has 11 residues. The germline gives CDR1 MDHEN, CDR2 SYDVKM. V dropped 3 bases and J dropped 7 bases, with 6 bases sitting between them. CDR3 residues: CASSLGFGYTF. The CDR3 DNA follows: TGTGCCAGCAGTTTGGGGTTTGGCTACACCTTC.

This clonotype was recorded a few times. The CDR3 protein is CASRTMPGQGKNTEAFF. The CDR3 DNA reads TGTGCCAGCAGAACGATGCCCGGACAGGGGAAAAACACTGAAGCTTTCTTT. The rearrangement links TRBV6-2 or TRBV6-3 to TRBJ1-1; 9 positions match TRBD1. This CDR3 region has 17 residues. V shed 6 bases, J shed 2 bases, and the junction held 13 bases outside the gene matches. Per the germline V gene, CDR1 is MNHEY and CDR2 is SVGEGT.

There are a few counts of this clonotype. This CDR3 is CASSMLGGPEETQYF. The CDR3 bases are TGTGCCAGCAGCATGTTGGGGGGTCCTGAGGAGACCCAGTACTTC. This chain uses TRBV7-2 with TRBJ2-5; D possibly corresponds to TRBD2 (6 bases). Trimming shortened V by 5 bases and J by 5 bases, and 18 bases separated the two germline ends. Per germline, CDR1 SGHTA and CDR2 FQGNSA. The CDR3 has 15 amino acids.

Only a few counts were recorded for this clonotype. The J gene is TRBJ2-6, the V gene TRBV5-1; 7 bases align to TRBD2. The V gene's germline CDR1 is SGHRS and CDR2 YFSETQ. The CDR3 loop spans 20 amino acids. Trimming removed 1 base from V and 1 base from J; junction bases left unmatched: 14. This CDR3 reads CASSLIPSGGSGSGANVLTF. The CDR3 DNA sequence: TGCGCCAGCAGCTTGATCCCCTCGGGCGGGAGTGGATCTGGGGCCAACGTCCTGACTTTC.